The present TCR beta chain was sequenced within a study of blood T cell repertoires in COVID-19. V lost 2 bases, J lost 7 bases, and 5 bases stayed unmatched. The CDR3 is made up of 16 amino acids. Looked up from germline, CDR1 is MNHEY and CDR2 is SMNVEV (reference sequence). Sequenced by immunoSEQ multiplex PCR; TCRdb stores in-frame clones only, minus some. Here the sample spans around 260,000 clones, around four fifths being singletons. This clone was counted only a few times. The receptor's source is a man aged 60-69 years with acute or convalescent COVID-19. The sample taken for sequencing was peripheral blood. The rearrangement links TRBV27 to TRBJ2-2, with TRBD2 identical over 12 bases. Here the CDR3 DNA reads TGTGCCAGCAGTTTACCTAGACTAGCGGGAGACGGGGAGCTGTTTTTT. Its protein product is CASSLPRLAGDGELFF.